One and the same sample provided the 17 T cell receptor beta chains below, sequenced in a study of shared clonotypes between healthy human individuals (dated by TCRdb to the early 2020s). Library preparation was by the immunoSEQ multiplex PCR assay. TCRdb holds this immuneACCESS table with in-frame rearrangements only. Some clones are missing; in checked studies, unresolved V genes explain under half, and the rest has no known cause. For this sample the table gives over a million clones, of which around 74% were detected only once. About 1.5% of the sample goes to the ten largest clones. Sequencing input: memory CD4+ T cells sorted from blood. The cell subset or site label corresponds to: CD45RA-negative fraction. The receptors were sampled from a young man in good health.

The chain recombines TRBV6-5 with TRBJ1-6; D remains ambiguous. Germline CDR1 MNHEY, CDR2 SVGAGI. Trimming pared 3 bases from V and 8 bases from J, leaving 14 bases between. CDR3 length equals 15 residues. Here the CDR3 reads CASSYTPGNHSPLHF. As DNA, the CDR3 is TGTGCCAGCAGTTATACCCCGGGGAATCATTCACCCCTCCACTTT.

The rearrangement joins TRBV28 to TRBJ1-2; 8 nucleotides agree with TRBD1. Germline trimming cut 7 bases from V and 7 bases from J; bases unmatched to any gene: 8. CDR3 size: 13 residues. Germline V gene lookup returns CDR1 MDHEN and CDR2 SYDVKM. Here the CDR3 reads CASTRSGGTGYTF. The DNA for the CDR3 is TGTGCCAGCACTAGGTCAGGGGGCACTGGCTACACCTTC.

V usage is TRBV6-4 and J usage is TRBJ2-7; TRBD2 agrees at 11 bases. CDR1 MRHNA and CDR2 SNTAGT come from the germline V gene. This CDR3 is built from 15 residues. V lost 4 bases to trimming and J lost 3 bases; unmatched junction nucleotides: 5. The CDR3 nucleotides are TGTGCCAGCAGTGTTGGGACTAGCGGAATCTACGAGCAGTACTTC. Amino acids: CASSVGTSGIYEQYF.

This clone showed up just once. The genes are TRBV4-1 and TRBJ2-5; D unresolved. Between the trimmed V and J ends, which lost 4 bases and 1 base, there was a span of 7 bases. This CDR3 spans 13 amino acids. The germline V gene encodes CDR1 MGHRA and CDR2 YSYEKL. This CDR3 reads CASSRPGQETQYF. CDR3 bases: TGCGCCAGCAGCCGACCAGGCCAAGAGACCCAGTACTTC.

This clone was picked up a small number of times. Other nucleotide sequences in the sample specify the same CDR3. This CDR3 reads CASSLGGGYTF. The CDR3 region has the DNA TGTGCCAGCAGCTTGGGTGGCGGCTACACCTTC. The gene calls are TRBV11-2 and TRBJ1-2; no clear D. The CDR3 length is 11 residues. CDR1 and CDR2 from the germline V gene are SGHAT and FQNNGV. With 3 bases removed from V and 8 bases from J, the gap between germline ends came to 7 bases.

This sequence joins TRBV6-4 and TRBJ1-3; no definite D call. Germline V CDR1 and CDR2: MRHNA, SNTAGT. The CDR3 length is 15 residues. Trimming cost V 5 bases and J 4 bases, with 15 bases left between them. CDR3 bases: TGTGCCAGCAGTCTAGTTGGGCAATCCGGAAACACCATATATTTT. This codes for CASSLVGQSGNTIYF.

CDR3 in amino acids: CASSIGPISSYEQYF. Here the CDR3 DNA reads TGTGCCAGCAGCATCGGGCCTATTTCTTCCTACGAGCAGTACTTC. The chain has TRBV7-2 and TRBJ2-7, with no clear D. The CDR3 is 15 amino acids. V was clipped by 5 bases and J by 1 base, with 15 bases between them. Germline CDR1 SGHTA, CDR2 FQGNSA.

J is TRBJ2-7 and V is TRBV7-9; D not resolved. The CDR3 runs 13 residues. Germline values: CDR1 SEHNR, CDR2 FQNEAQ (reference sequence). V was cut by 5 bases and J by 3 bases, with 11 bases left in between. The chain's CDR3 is CASSLGPSYEQYF. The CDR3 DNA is TGTGCCAGCAGCCTCGGACCTAGCTACGAGCAGTACTTC. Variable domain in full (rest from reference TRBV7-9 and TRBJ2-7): DTGVSQNPRHKITKRGQNVTFRCDPISEHNRLYWYRQTLGQGPEFLTYFQNEAQLEKSRLLSDRFSAERPKGSFSTLEIQRTEQGDSAMYLCASSLGPSYEQYFGPGTRLTVT.

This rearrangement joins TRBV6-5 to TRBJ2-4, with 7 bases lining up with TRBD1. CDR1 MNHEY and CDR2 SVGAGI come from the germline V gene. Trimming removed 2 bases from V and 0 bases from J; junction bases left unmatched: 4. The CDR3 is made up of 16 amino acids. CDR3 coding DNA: TGTGCCAGCAGTTACGGAACAGGGGTAGCCAAAAACATTCAGTACTTC. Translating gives CASSYGTGVAKNIQYF.

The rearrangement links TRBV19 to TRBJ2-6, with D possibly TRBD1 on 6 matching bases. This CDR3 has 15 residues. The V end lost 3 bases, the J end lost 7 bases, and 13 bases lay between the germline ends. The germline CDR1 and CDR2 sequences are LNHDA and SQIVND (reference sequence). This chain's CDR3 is CASSISQGTANVLTF. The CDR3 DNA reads TGTGCCAGTAGTATCTCGCAGGGGACCGCCAACGTCCTGACTTTC.

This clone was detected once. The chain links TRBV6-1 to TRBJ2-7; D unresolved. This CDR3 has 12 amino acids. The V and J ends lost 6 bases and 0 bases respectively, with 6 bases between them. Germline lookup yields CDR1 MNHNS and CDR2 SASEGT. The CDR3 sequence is CASSLGSYEQYF. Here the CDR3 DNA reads TGTGCCAGCAGCCTGGGCTCCTACGAGCAGTACTTC.

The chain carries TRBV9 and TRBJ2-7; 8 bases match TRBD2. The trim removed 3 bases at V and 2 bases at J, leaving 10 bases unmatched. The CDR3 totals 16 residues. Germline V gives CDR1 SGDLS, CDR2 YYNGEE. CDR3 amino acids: CASSGGGGSGTYEQYF. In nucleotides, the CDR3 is TGTGCCAGCAGCGGCGGGGGAGGTAGCGGGACCTACGAGCAGTACTTC. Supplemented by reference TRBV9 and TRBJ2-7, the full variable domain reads DSGVTQTPKHLITATGQRVTLRCSPRSGDLSVYWYQQSLDQGLQFLIQYYNGEERAKGNILERFSAQQFPDLHSELNLSSLELGDSALYFCASSGGGGSGTYEQYFGPGTRLTVT.

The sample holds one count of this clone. CDR3 amino acids: CAWRPQGTGANVLTF. CDR3 bases: TGTGCCTGGAGACCACAGGGAACTGGGGCCAACGTCCTGACTTTC. J is TRBJ2-6 and V is TRBV30, with a weak D call TRBD1 (6 bases). The ends were cut back, 3 bases at V and 2 bases at J, with 11 bases in the middle. The CDR3 runs 15 residues. Per germline, CDR1 GTSNPN and CDR2 SVGIG (reference sequence).

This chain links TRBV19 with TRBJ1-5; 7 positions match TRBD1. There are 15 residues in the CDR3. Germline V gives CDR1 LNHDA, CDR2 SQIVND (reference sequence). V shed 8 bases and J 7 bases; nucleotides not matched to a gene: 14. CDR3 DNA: TGTGCCAGTGGCCCAACGACAGGGTGGAAACAGCCCCAGCATTTT. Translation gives CASGPTTGWKQPQHF.

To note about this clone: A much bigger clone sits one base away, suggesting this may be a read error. The CDR3 DNA reads as TGTGCCAGCAGCCGGGACTTCCAAGAGACCCAGTACTTC. This gives the protein CASSRDFQETQYF. V usage is TRBV7-2 and J usage is TRBJ2-5; maybe TRBD2 (6 bases). This CDR3 region has 13 residues. The V end lost 5 bases, the J end lost 1 base, and 8 bases lay between the germline ends. Germline lookup yields CDR1 SGHTA and CDR2 FQGNSA.

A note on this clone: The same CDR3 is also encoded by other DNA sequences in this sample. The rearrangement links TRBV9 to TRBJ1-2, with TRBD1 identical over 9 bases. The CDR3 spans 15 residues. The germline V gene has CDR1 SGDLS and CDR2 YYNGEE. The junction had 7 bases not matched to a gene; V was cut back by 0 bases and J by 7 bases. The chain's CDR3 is CASSVGGQGEAGYTF. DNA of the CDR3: TGTGCCAGCAGCGTAGGGGGACAGGGTGAGGCTGGCTACACCTTC.

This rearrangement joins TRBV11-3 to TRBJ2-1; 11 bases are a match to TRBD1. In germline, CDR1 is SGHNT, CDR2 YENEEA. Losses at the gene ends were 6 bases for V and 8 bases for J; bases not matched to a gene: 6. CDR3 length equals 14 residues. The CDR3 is CASSRTGGGYEQFF. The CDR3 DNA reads TGTGCCAGCAGTAGGACAGGGGGCGGGTATGAGCAGTTCTTC. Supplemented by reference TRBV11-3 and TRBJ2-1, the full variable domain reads EAGVVQSPRYKIIEKKQPVAFWCNPISGHNTLYWYLQNLGQGPELLIRYENEEAVDDSQLPKDRFSAERLKGVDSTLKIQPAELGDSAVYLCASSRTGGGYEQFFGPGTRLTVL.